This T cell receptor beta chain is drawn from a study of blood T cell repertoires in COVID-19. Study background: Some COVID-19 samples were acute and others convalescent; all came from the United States, Italy and Spain. The cDNA or gDNA used as material had been derived from T cells, B-cell-depleted T cells, or PBMCs.

Patients at the Seattle site were enrolled during active infection and followed longitudinally. The V gene's germline CDR1 is MNHEY and CDR2 SVGAGI. There are 14 residues in the CDR3. V lost 6 bases to trimming and J lost 1 base, with 12 bases between them. Study processing details: Estimates of nucleated cell counts were drawn from the amplification of reference gene primers. This table comes from immunoSEQ multiplex PCR, and its TCRdb copy is limited to in-frame clones, with some not included. That table is the source of V, J and clone size, and D and trimming were worked out from the DNA. The sample lists about 160,000 clones, approximately 85% occurring once.

The chain carries TRBV6-5 and TRBJ1-1, with D possibly being TRBD1 (6 bases). What was sequenced was peripheral blood. This TCR came from an elderly man with COVID-19, enrolled during active disease. The CDR3 DNA follows: TGTGCCAGCAGCAGACAGGCGTCGAACACTGAAGCTTTCTTT. This translates into CASSRQASNTEAFF.